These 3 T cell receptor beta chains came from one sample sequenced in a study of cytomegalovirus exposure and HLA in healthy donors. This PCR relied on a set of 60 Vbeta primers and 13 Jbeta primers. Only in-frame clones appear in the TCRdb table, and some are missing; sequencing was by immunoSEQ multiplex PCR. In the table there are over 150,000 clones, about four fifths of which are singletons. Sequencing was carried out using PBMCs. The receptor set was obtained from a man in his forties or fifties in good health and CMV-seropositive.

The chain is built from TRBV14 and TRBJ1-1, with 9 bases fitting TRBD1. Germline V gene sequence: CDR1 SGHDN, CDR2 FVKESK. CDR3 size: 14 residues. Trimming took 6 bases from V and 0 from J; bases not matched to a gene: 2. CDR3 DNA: TGTGCCAGCAGGCGGACAGGGGTGAACACTGAAGCTTTCTTT. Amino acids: CASRRTGVNTEAFF.

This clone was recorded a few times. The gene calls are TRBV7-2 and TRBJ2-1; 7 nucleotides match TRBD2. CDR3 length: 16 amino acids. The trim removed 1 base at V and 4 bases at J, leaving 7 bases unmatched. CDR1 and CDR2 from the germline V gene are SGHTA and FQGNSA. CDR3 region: CASSLVGTSAYNEQFF. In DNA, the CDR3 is TGTGCCAGCAGCTTAGTCGGAACTAGCGCGTACAATGAGCAGTTCTTC.

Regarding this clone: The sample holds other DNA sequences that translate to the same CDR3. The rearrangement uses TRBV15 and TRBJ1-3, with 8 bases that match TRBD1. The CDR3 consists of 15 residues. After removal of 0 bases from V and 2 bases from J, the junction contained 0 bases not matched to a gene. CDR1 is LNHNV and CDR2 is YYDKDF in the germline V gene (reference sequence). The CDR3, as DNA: TGTGCCACCAGCAGAGACAGGGGGCCTGGAAACACCATATATTTT. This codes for CATSRDRGPGNTIYF.